This T cell receptor beta chain was captured in a study of synovial regulatory T cells in juvenile arthritis. Frequency places this clone as large. The method was immunoSEQ multiplex PCR; TCRdb's version includes in-frame clones alone and lacks a portion of them. The data include around 2,300 clones; the top ten clones carry more than 9.5%. The synovial samples were synovial fluid, paired with peripheral blood from each active arthritis patient. Germline V CDR1 and CDR2: SGHRS, YFSETQ. The CDR3 runs 16 residues. This entry has no DNA. The chain carries TRBV5-1 and TRBJ1-4. The specimen was Treg cells from the synovium. This receptor was taken from a donor under 30 with juvenile idiopathic arthritis. The CDR3 sequence is CASSFGQPGRIEKLFF. Together with reference TRBV5-1 and TRBJ1-4, the CDR3 gives the full variable domain: KAGVTQTPRYLIKTRGQQVTLSCSPISGHRSVSWYQQTPGQGLQFLFEYFSETQRNKGNFPGRFSGRQFSNSRSEMNVSTLELGDSALYLCASSFGQPGRIEKLFFGSGTQLSVL.